This entry lists 28 T cell receptor beta chains sequenced from one sample in a study of radiation and T cells in renal cell carcinoma. The assay was immunoSEQ multiplex PCR, and TCRdb's table has in-frame clones only and misses some. The table has some 150,000 clones, approximately 87% seen once; the top ten hold around 25%. Time point specified: baseline pretreatment blood. The treatment here: 15 Gy SBRT to primary tumor, nephrectomy 4 weeks later. The source material was blood, sampled from a patient whose treatment included radiotherapy and nephrectomy. These TCRs come from a woman between 45 and 65 years old with renal cell carcinoma.

V and J are TRBV18 and TRBJ2-7; D could derive from TRBD1 or TRBD2 (9 bases each). V was trimmed by 6 bases and J by 6 bases, leaving 21 bases between them. The CDR3 length is 15 residues. The germline V gene encodes CDR1 KGHSH and CDR2 LQKENI. The CDR3 nucleotides are TGTGCCAGCTCGCGGGGGGGGACAGGGAGAGCCGAGCAGTACTTC. It encodes CASSRGGTGRAEQYF.

This clone has a count of ten or more. The gene calls are TRBV6-4 and TRBJ2-2, with D perhaps TRBD1 (5 bases). The CDR3 runs 13 residues. The germline CDR1 and CDR2 sequences are MRHNA and SNTAGT. The ends were cut back, 5 bases at V and 8 bases at J, with 12 bases in the middle. The CDR3 here is CASSSFDRGELFF. As DNA, the CDR3 is TGTGCCAGCAGTTCCTTCGACAGAGGGGAGCTGTTTTTT.

The chain is built from TRBV7-2 and TRBJ2-7, with D tentatively TRBD2 (5 bases). The CDR3 runs to 14 residues. Germline V gene sequence: CDR1 SGHTA, CDR2 FQGNSA. The V end lost 0 bases, the J end lost 3 bases, and 9 bases lay between the germline ends. The CDR3: CASSLAPGDYEQYF. The CDR3 region has the DNA TGTGCCAGCAGCTTAGCGCCCGGGGACTACGAGCAGTACTTC. The complete variable domain, with remaining parts taken from reference TRBV7-2 and TRBJ2-7, reads GAGVSQSPSNKVTEKGKDVELRCDPISGHTALYWYRQSLGQGLEFLIYFQGNSAPDKSGLPSDRFSAERTGGSVSTLTIQRTQQEDSAVYLCASSLAPGDYEQYFGPGTRLTVT.

This sequence joins TRBV9 and TRBJ1-1; the D gene is possibly TRBD1 (5 bases). The CDR3 loop spans 16 amino acids. Germline V CDR1 and CDR2: SGDLS, YYNGEE. Trimming shortened V by 3 bases and J by 5 bases, and 20 bases separated the two germline ends. The CDR3 nucleotides are TGTGCCAGCAGCGCCTTTCTCCGGGACCCGGGGACTGAAGCTTTCTTT. Amino acids: CASSAFLRDPGTEAFF.

The chain joins TRBV10-3 to TRBJ1-2, with a possible D match to TRBD1 (5 bases). CDR1 ENHRY and CDR2 SYGVKD come from the germline V gene. V lost 2 bases and J lost 8, with 9 bases in between. The CDR3 consists of 12 residues. The CDR3 region has the DNA TGTGCCATCAGTGAGGGGGCGCCCGGCTACACCTTC. As protein: CAISEGAPGYTF.

This sequence joins TRBV6-1 and TRBJ1-5; tentatively, D is TRBD1 (5 bases). V lost 0 bases and J lost 0, with 12 bases in between. The CDR3 has 17 amino acids. CDR1 and CDR2 from the germline V gene are MNHNS and SASEGT. CDR3 DNA sequence: TGTGCCAGCAGTGAAGCGCTAGAGACAGATAGCAATCAGCCCCAGCATTTT. This encodes CASSEALETDSNQPQHF.

This chain connects TRBV5-4 to TRBJ1-3; a possible D gene is TRBD1 (5 bases). Per the germline V gene, CDR1 is SGHNT and CDR2 is YYREEE (reference sequence). The CDR3 is made up of 16 amino acids. V dropped 0 bases and J dropped 0 bases, with 10 bases sitting between them. DNA of the CDR3: TGTGCCAGCAGCTTGGAGAAGGGGCCCTCTGGAAACACCATATATTTT. It codes for CASSLEKGPSGNTIYF.

This sequence joins TRBV6-5 and TRBJ1-3; D is undetermined. Per the germline V gene, CDR1 is MNHEY and CDR2 is SVGAGI. Trimming removed 7 bases at V and 0 bases at J, with 7 bases between. This CDR3 has 13 residues. CDR3 loop: CASTDNSGNTIYF. CDR3 bases: TGTGCCAGCACTGACAACTCTGGAAACACCATATATTTT.

The J gene is TRBJ2-5, the V gene TRBV9; no firm D call. CDR3 size: 14 residues. V lost 0 bases, J lost 5 bases, and 11 bases lay in between. Germline-derived CDR1 and CDR2 are SGDLS and YYNGEE. Here the CDR3 reads CASSVASTTETQYF. For the CDR3, the DNA is TGTGCCAGCAGCGTAGCTAGTACCACGGAGACCCAGTACTTC.

The chain combines TRBV10-3 with TRBJ1-1; D gene unclear. The CDR3 runs to 15 residues. Germline loops: CDR1 ENHRY, CDR2 SYGVKD. V lost 1 base and J lost 1, with 10 bases in between. CDR3 in DNA: TGTGCCATCAGTGAGTATTACGGAGGGAACACTGAAGCTTTCTTT. It codes for CAISEYYGGNTEAFF.

For this clone: A junction end diverges from the germline sequence, so it may reflect a read error. The genes are TRBV7-2 and TRBJ2-7; 9 bases fit TRBD1. This CDR3 region has 16 residues. Germline V CDR1 and CDR2: SGHTA, FQGNSA. Here the CDR3 DNA reads TGTGCCAGCAGCCTAGCCGCCCTGACAGGGGGCTACGAGCAGTACTTC. Its translation: CASSLAALTGGYEQYF.

Details on this clone: This sample includes further DNA sequences coding for the same CDR3. The rearrangement links TRBV5-1 to TRBJ2-7; D possibly uses TRBD1 or TRBD2 (5 bases each). This CDR3 contains 13 residues. V was clipped by 0 bases and J by 7 bases, with 11 bases between them. Germline CDR1 SGHRS, CDR2 YFSETQ. CDR3 residues: CASSLAGTEEQYF. The CDR3 bases are TGCGCCAGCAGCTTGGCAGGGACGGAGGAGCAGTACTTC.

V and J are TRBV4-1 and TRBJ1-5; a possible D gene is TRBD1 (5 bases). V was clipped by 1 base and J by 0 bases, with 10 bases between them. The CDR3 sequence is 16 residues long. Germline V gives CDR1 MGHRA, CDR2 YSYEKL. The CDR3: CASSQGTTYSNQPQHF. Written as DNA, the CDR3 is TGCGCCAGCAGCCAAGGGACAACTTATAGCAATCAGCCCCAGCATTTT.

This sequence joins TRBV25-1 and TRBJ2-7; D gene unclear. The CDR3 runs 11 residues. The V gene lost 1 base and the J gene lost 3 bases, with 1 base spanning the gap. The germline V gene encodes CDR1 MGHDK and CDR2 SYGVNS. CDR3 loop: CASSEFYEQYF. For the CDR3, the DNA is TGTGCCAGCAGTGAATTCTACGAGCAGTACTTC.

The chain recombines TRBV15 with TRBJ2-1; 13 bases match TRBD2. V lost 0 bases and J lost 10; bases outside the gene matches: 6. This CDR3 is 16 amino acids long. CDR1 LNHNV and CDR2 YYDKDF come from the germline V gene (reference sequence). As DNA, the CDR3 is TGTGCCACCAGCAGAGACCCGGGACTAGCGGGGTGGGAGCAGTTCTTC. Translated: CATSRDPGLAGWEQFF. Full variable domain (remainder filled in from reference TRBV15 and TRBJ2-1): DAMVIQNPRYQVTQFGKPVTLSCSQTLNHNVMYWYQQKSSQAPKLLFHYYDKDFNNEADTPDNFQSRRPNTSFCFLDIRSPGLGDTAMYLCATSRDPGLAGWEQFFGPGTRLTVL.

V usage is TRBV19 and J usage is TRBJ2-7, with D possibly TRBD2 on 6 matching bases. CDR3 length: 15 residues. Germline CDR1 reads LNHDA; CDR2 reads SQIVND (reference sequence). The V end was cut by 1 base, the J end by 6 bases, with 16 bases between. CDR3 sequence: CASSIGALAYAEQYF. CDR3 nucleotides: TGTGCCAGTAGTATAGGCGCGCTAGCGTATGCCGAGCAGTACTTC. Complete variable domain (other parts from reference TRBV19 and TRBJ2-7): DGGITQSPKYLFRKEGQNVTLSCEQNLNHDAMYWYRQDPGQGLRLIYYSQIVNDFQKGDIAEGYSVSREKKESFPLTVTSAQKNPTAFYLCASSIGALAYAEQYFGPGTRLTVT.

The V gene is TRBV4-3, the J gene TRBJ2-7, with TRBD1 identical over 7 bases. CDR3 size: 14 residues. CDR1 LGHNA and CDR2 YSLEER come from the germline V gene. After removal of 2 bases from V and 7 bases from J, the junction contained 8 bases not matched to a gene. For the CDR3, the DNA is TGCGCCAGCAGCCAACAACAACAGGGGTATGAGCAGTACTTC. Its protein is CASSQQQQGYEQYF.

V is TRBV4-3 and J is TRBJ1-3, with 12 bases lining up with TRBD1. V gave up 0 bases and J gave up 4 bases; unmatched junction bases: 10. The CDR3 spans 19 residues. Germline lookup yields CDR1 LGHNA and CDR2 YSLEER. CDR3 sequence reads: CASSQELGTGGTGGNTIYF. The CDR3 DNA follows: TGCGCCAGCAGCCAAGAACTGGGGACAGGGGGCACGGGAGGAAACACCATATATTTT.

The V call is TRBV19, the J call TRBJ1-1; TRBD1 might be the D (6 bases). The CDR3 sequence is 13 residues long. The V gene's germline CDR1 is LNHDA and CDR2 SQIVND (reference sequence). The V gene lost 7 bases and the J gene lost 4 bases, with 13 bases spanning the gap. The CDR3 sequence: CASKDRIGTEAFF. As DNA, the CDR3 is TGTGCCAGTAAAGACAGGATAGGCACTGAAGCTTTCTTT.

J is TRBJ2-6 and V is TRBV2; D gene unclear. Germline V CDR1 and CDR2: SNHLY, FYNNEI. Trimming shortened V by 5 bases and J by 0 bases, and 5 bases separated the two germline ends. The CDR3 consists of 14 residues. DNA for the CDR3: TGTGCCAGCAGTAGGAGCTCTGGGGCCAACGTCCTGACTTTC. This codes for CASSRSSGANVLTF.

The chain uses TRBV30 and TRBJ1-1; D is ambiguous. Germline V gives CDR1 GTSNPN, CDR2 SVGIG (reference sequence). Trimming cost V 0 bases and J 11 bases, with 10 bases left between them. CDR3 length equals 11 residues. The CDR3 DNA reads as TGTGCCTGGAGTGTACGACCCGGGGCTTTCTTT. The encoded protein is CAWSVRPGAFF.

The chain uses TRBV5-1 and TRBJ2-7; D might be TRBD1 or TRBD2, each matching 5 bases. Germline values: CDR1 SGHRS, CDR2 YFSETQ. The germline V and J ends were trimmed by 0 bases and 5 bases, with 15 bases remaining between them. The CDR3 has 15 amino acids. For the CDR3, the DNA is TGCGCCAGCAGCTTGGAAGCGGAAGGGGCCCACGAGCAGTACTTC. Its protein is CASSLEAEGAHEQYF. Using reference TRBV5-1 and TRBJ2-7 for the parts outside the CDR3, the full variable domain is KAGVTQTPRYLIKTRGQQVTLSCSPISGHRSVSWYQQTPGQGLQFLFEYFSETQRNKGNFPGRFSGRQFSNSRSEMNVSTLELGDSALYLCASSLEAEGAHEQYFGPGTRLTVT.

To note about this clone: It is likely a read error, because the conserved phenylalanine at the end of the CDR3 is missing. The DNA is omitted, as the CDR3 cannot be located on it reliably, and the CDR3 follows TCRdb's listing. The genes are TRBV6-6 and TRBJ2-3. The CDR3 is made up of 10 amino acids, end residues included. Germline CDR1 is MNHNY and CDR2 is SVGAGI (reference sequence). The CDR3 sequence is CASSYSCPAS.

This clone was recorded once. The chain recombines TRBV7-2 with TRBJ1-3; D may be TRBD1 (5 bases). CDR3 length: 16 residues. The V gene's germline CDR1 is SGHTA and CDR2 FQGNSA. V shed 1 base and J shed 0 bases, with 10 bases lying between them. This CDR3 is CASSLGAGFSGNTIYF. In nucleotides, the CDR3 is TGTGCCAGCAGCTTAGGGGCAGGGTTCTCTGGAAACACCATATATTTT.

This clone was recorded once. The chain couples TRBV5-1 to TRBJ2-5; TRBD1 agrees at 9 bases. J gave up 2 bases and V 4 bases, and 3 bases lay outside the gene matches. In germline, CDR1 is SGHRS, CDR2 YFSETQ. The CDR3 runs to 14 residues. The CDR3 nucleotides are TGCGCCAGCAGCGTGGGACAGGGACAAGAGACCCAGTACTTC. Encoded protein: CASSVGQGQETQYF.

The rearrangement uses TRBV6-5 and TRBJ1-6, with no clear D. The CDR3 totals 15 residues. Germline CDR1 is MNHEY and CDR2 is SVGAGI. V lost 2 bases and J lost 5, with 10 bases in between. The CDR3 spells CASSYGTGNNSPLHF. CDR3 DNA: TGTGCCAGCAGTTACGGAACGGGCAATAATTCACCCCTCCACTTT.

V is TRBV9 and J is TRBJ2-3; D may be TRBD1 or TRBD2 (5 bases each). The CDR3 is 16 amino acids. Deletions cut 3 bases from V and 0 bases from J, with 14 bases between. Looked up from germline, CDR1 is SGDLS and CDR2 is YYNGEE. CDR3 sequence: CASSDSGTTSTDTQYF. CDR3 DNA sequence: TGTGCCAGCAGCGATTCCGGGACCACTAGCACAGATACGCAGTATTTT.

V usage is TRBV5-6 and J usage is TRBJ1-2; D remains unclear. The germline gives CDR1 SGHDT, CDR2 YYEEEE. CDR3 length: 17 amino acids. Trimming cost V 5 bases and J 1 base, with 21 bases left between them. CDR3 protein: CASRLSPRSRGNYGYTF. The CDR3 coding sequence is TGTGCCAGCAGACTGAGCCCTCGGAGTCGGGGTAACTATGGCTACACCTTC.